This record concerns one T cell receptor beta chain sequence. Which antigen it targets is not known. Base qualities are missing; no much larger clone stands one base away. The donors belonged to the validation cohort of 90 to 150 subjects, which was separate from the roughly 670-subject first cohort. The protocol used for the library was the immunoSEQ multiplex PCR assay. On the authors' methods: A statistical classification framework was built for diagnosing cytomegalovirus status from the catalog of TCR beta chain sequences. This immuneACCESS table, as held by TCRdb, lists in-frame sequences with V and J called but not all clones. Of the missing ones, under half trace to an unresolved V gene in checked studies; the others have no known cause. Clone size and V and J calls were adopted from that table, with D and trimming inferred from the DNA. This sample comprises around 150,000 clones, roughly 79% of them detected only once. The ten largest clones take up 25% to 30% of the sample.

As encoded in the germline V gene, CDR1 is MDHEN while CDR2 is SYDVKM. Including cysteine and phenylalanine, the CDR3 has 12 amino acids. CDR3 DNA is the only sequence kept; it has 36 bases, read in frame from the first base. The junction carries 14 bases between V and J, which are trimmed by 6 bases and 14 bases respectively. These data originate in a study of cytomegalovirus exposure and HLA in healthy donors (dated by TCRdb to about 2017). In the study overall: A later analysis indicated that the roughly 120 validation repertoires were generated on the platform also employed for the 666 repertoires of the first cohort. The aim of the study was to test whether cataloging public T cell receptors could identify signatures of past pathogen exposure. Along with the approximately 650-subject first cohort, a separate validation cohort of over a hundred different subjects was used. To predict cytomegalovirus infection status, the study brought together high-throughput TCR immunosequencing, statistical association of individual TCRs with disease status, and machine learning.

Beyond this particular receptor, the publication reports: The study listed 150 to 200 TCR beta chains as associated with cytomegalovirus. A later analysis had no HLA typing for the validation cohort, so co-occurrence there was scored across all 110 or so repertoires. According to the authors, the approach could potentially be generalized to other disease states and immunological phenotypes. Three of the identified cytomegalovirus-associated TCR beta chains were confirmed in vitro to be specific for cytomegalovirus antigens. The classifier was reported to diagnose cytomegalovirus status with high specificity and sensitivity in both the original cohort and the validation cohort. Across donors, most TCR sequences were observed very rarely, whereas some public TCRs were present in many individuals. Subsequent analysis determined that TCRs grouped into clusters in the first cohort also showed a tendency toward co-occurrence across the roughly 130 validation repertoires, and approximately 94% of cluster scores exceeded 0.

Sequenced material: PBMCs. The sequence was collected from a man under 40 in good health and CMV-seropositive. The rearranged segments are TRBV28 and TRBJ1-6, with no confidently assigned D gene. In nucleotide form, the sequence is TGTGCCAGCAGGAAAGAGAGAGACACCCTCCACTTT. Translated, it gives CASRKERDTLHF.